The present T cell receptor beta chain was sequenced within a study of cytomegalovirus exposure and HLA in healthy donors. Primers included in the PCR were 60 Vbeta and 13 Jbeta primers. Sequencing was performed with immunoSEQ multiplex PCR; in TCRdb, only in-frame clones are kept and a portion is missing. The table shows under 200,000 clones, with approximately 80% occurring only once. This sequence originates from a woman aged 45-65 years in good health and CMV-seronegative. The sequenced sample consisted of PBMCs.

This CDR3 reads CASSPPGQGSTGELFF. In nucleotides, the CDR3 is TGTGCCAGCAGTCCCCCCGGACAGGGGAGCACCGGGGAGCTGTTTTTT. The chain recombines TRBV7-2 with TRBJ2-2; 9 positions match TRBD1. Trimming removed 6 bases from V and 4 bases from J; junction bases left unmatched: 9. The length of the CDR3 is 16 residues. Germline loops: CDR1 SGHTA, CDR2 FQGNSA.